Following are 8 T cell receptor beta chains from one sample sequenced in a study of blood T cell repertoires in COVID-19. Sequenced by immunoSEQ multiplex PCR; TCRdb stores in-frame clones only, minus some. This table holds approximately 280,000 clones, around 89% found once. Sequencing was done on a sample of peripheral blood. The receptors here all came from a man in his forties or fifties with acute or convalescent COVID-19.

V gene TRBV18 combines with J gene TRBJ2-3; 13 positions match TRBD2. Germline loops: CDR1 KGHSH, CDR2 LQKENI. The V gene end was trimmed by 2 bases and the J gene end by 4 bases; junction bases not matched to a gene: 6. CDR3 length equals 17 residues. DNA of the CDR3: TGTGCCAGCTCACCAACAAGACTAGCGGGGGGCGCAGATACGCAGTATTTT. It is translated as CASSPTRLAGGADTQYF.

CDR3 loop: CASSYSGDNTEAFF. CDR3 coding DNA: TGTGCCAGCAGTTATTCGGGAGATAACACTGAAGCTTTCTTT. The J gene is TRBJ1-1, the V gene TRBV6-6, with D hard to call. CDR3 length: 14 amino acids. Germline V gene lookup returns CDR1 MNHNY and CDR2 SVGAGI (reference sequence). With 3 bases removed from V and 2 bases from J, the gap between germline ends came to 10 bases.

This clone came up a few times. This sequence joins TRBV24-1 and TRBJ1-5, with 7 bases matching TRBD1. The germline CDR1 and CDR2 sequences are KGHDR and SFDVKD. The CDR3 loop spans 15 amino acids. V lost 4 bases, J lost 6 bases, and 8 bases stayed unmatched. In nucleotides, the CDR3 is TGTGCCACCAGTGACCCTGGACAGGTAGGTCAGCCCCAGCATTTT. It codes for CATSDPGQVGQPQHF.

The chain is built from TRBV11-3 and TRBJ2-7, with 8 bases fitting TRBD1. V gave up 5 bases and J gave up 4 bases; unmatched junction bases: 10. This CDR3 has 15 amino acids. Germline-derived CDR1 and CDR2 are SGHNT and YENEEA. The CDR3 loop is CASSAGTGGLYEQYF. Here the CDR3 DNA reads TGTGCCAGCAGCGCGGGGACAGGTGGGCTTTACGAGCAGTACTTC.

This rearrangement joins TRBV11-2 to TRBJ1-3, with D unresolved. This CDR3 spans 15 amino acids. Between the trimmed V and J ends, which lost 3 bases and 2 bases, there was a span of 11 bases. Germline V gene sequence: CDR1 SGHAT, CDR2 FQNNGV. The CDR3: CASSFRSLAGNTIYF. CDR3 in DNA: TGTGCCAGCAGCTTTCGTAGCTTAGCTGGAAACACCATATATTTT.

This chain uses TRBV28 with TRBJ1-1; D gene ambiguous. Germline values: CDR1 MDHEN, CDR2 SYDVKM. The V and J ends lost 4 bases and 10 bases respectively, with 19 bases between them. This CDR3 has 14 amino acids. The CDR3 loop reads CASSSIIMVEGAFF. The CDR3 DNA reads TGTGCCAGCAGTTCTATAATCATGGTAGAGGGAGCTTTCTTT.

This sequence joins TRBV10-3 and TRBJ1-1, with a weak D call TRBD1 (5 bases). With 4 bases removed from V and 2 bases from J, the gap between germline ends came to 14 bases. There are 15 residues in the CDR3. The germline CDR1 and CDR2 sequences are ENHRY and SYGVKD. DNA of the CDR3: TGTGCCATCAGTGGACAGCCGATTTTCAACACTGAAGCTTTCTTT. The encoded protein is CAISGQPIFNTEAFF.

The rearrangement uses TRBV3-1 (or the pseudogene TRBV3-2) and TRBJ1-6; D not certain. CDR3 length equals 14 residues. Germline V gene sequence: CDR1 LGHDT, CDR2 YNNKEL (reference sequence). Trimming removed 7 bases at V and 8 bases at J, with 15 bases between. The CDR3 coding sequence is TGTGCCAGCACAACGTCGGGTATGGATTCACCCCTCCACTTT. Encoded protein: CASTTSGMDSPLHF.